The 5 T cell receptor beta chains below all came from one sample that was sequenced in a study of tumor T cells in aggressive B-cell lymphoma. TCRdb's table, derived via immunoSEQ multiplex PCR, lists solely in-frame clones and lacks some. The data contain 750 to 900 clones, around 82% of them singletons. The sample comprised tumor tissue. These receptors all stem from an adult with diffuse large B cell lymphoma.

The chain combines TRBV7-9 with TRBJ2-1; 9 bases map to TRBD2. Germline V CDR1 and CDR2: SEHNR, FQNEAQ (reference sequence). V shed 1 base and J 8 bases; nucleotides not matched to a gene: 12. This CDR3 is built from 17 residues. The CDR3 DNA is TGTGCCAGCAGCTTAGAAGTTCGGCTAGCGGGACTAGATGAGCAGTTCTTC. Translated, it gives CASSLEVRLAGLDEQFF.

V usage is TRBV27 and J usage is TRBJ1-5, with 7 bases matching TRBD1. This CDR3 comprises 15 residues. Per the germline V gene, CDR1 is MNHEY and CDR2 is SMNVEV (reference sequence). The J segment lost 3 bases and the V segment lost 8 bases, leaving 10 bases of the junction unmatched. CDR3 bases: TGTGCCAGCTGGGCGCAGGGGGTAGCCAATCAGCCCCAGCATTTT. Its translation is CASWAQGVANQPQHF.

This clone turned up a few times. The J gene is TRBJ1-1, the V gene TRBV28, with 9 bases that match TRBD1. The J segment lost 1 base and the V segment lost 6 bases, leaving 3 bases of the junction unmatched. The CDR3 runs to 14 residues. Germline loops: CDR1 MDHEN, CDR2 SYDVKM. The CDR3, as DNA: TGTGCCAGCAGAAGGGACAGGGAGAACACTGAAGCTTTCTTT. Translation: CASRRDRENTEAFF. The entire variable domain, with the rest obtained from reference TRBV28 and TRBJ1-1, is as follows: DVKVTQSSRYLVKRTGEKVFLECVQDMDHENMFWYRQDPGLGLRLIYFSYDVKMKEKGDIPEGYSVSREKKERFSLILESASTNQTSMYLCASRRDRENTEAFFGQGTRLTVV.

The genes are TRBV14 and TRBJ2-5, with 7 bases fitting TRBD2. V gave up 3 bases and J gave up 5 bases; unmatched junction bases: 9. Germline CDR1 and CDR2: SGHDN and FVKESK. This CDR3 has 15 amino acids. The CDR3 region has the DNA TGTGCCAGCAGCCATGGGCTAGCGGTTCGGGAGACCCAGTACTTC. Translating gives CASSHGLAVRETQYF.

The CDR3 region has the DNA TGTGCCAGCAGTTTTGGGGGACAGGGGGCTCCGCACGAGCAGTACTTC. This sequence encodes CASSFGGQGAPHEQYF. The genes are TRBV27 and TRBJ2-7; TRBD1 aligns across 12 bases. Germline V lookup: CDR1 MNHEY, CDR2 SMNVEV (reference sequence). CDR3 size: 16 residues. The junction had 8 bases not matched to a gene; V was cut back by 3 bases and J by 5 bases.